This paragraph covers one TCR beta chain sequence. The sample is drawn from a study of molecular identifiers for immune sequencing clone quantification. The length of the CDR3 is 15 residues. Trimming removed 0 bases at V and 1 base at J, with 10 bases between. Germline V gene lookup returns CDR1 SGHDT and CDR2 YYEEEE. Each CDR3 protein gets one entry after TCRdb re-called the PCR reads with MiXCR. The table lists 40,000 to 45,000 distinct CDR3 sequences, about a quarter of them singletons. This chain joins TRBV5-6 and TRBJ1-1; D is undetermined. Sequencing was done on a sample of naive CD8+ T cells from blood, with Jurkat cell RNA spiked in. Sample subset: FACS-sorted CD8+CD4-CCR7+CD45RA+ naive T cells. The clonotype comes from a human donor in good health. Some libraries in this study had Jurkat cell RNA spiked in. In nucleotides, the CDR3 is TGTGCCAGCAGCTTGGCCAACATCCGGAACACTGAAGCTTTCTTT. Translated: CASSLANIRNTEAFF. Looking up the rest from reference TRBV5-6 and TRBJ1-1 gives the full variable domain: DAGVTQSPTHLIKTRGQQVTLRCSPKSGHDTVSWYQQALGQGPQFIFQYYEEEERQRGNFPDRFSGHQFPNYSSELNVNALLLGDSALYLCASSLANIRNTEAFFGQGTRLTVV.